Sequencing of this T cell receptor (beta chain) was carried out in a study of blood T cell repertoires in COVID-19. Some clones are missing from TCRdb's copy, which holds only in-frame ones; the method was immunoSEQ multiplex PCR. The repertoire holds 140,000 to 150,000 clones, with roughly 89% as singletons. This CDR3 is built from 14 residues. In germline, CDR1 is LGHDT, CDR2 YNNKEL (reference sequence). V lost 3 bases to trimming and J lost 5 bases; unmatched junction nucleotides: 2. Sequenced sample: PBMCs or T cells enriched from blood (not recorded which). V gene TRBV3-1 (or the pseudogene TRBV3-2) combines with J gene TRBJ1-2; 11 nucleotides match TRBD1. This TCR was recovered from a woman aged 45 to 65 who had been exposed to COVID-19. In nucleotides, the CDR3 is TGTGCCAGCAGCCACGGGACAGGGGGTTATGGCTACACCTTC. Translation: CASSHGTGGYGYTF.